What follows are 24 T cell receptor beta chains derived from one specimen sequenced in a study of monozygotic twins with inflammatory bowel disease. Reanalyzing the 5' RACE reads, TCRdb keeps one entry per CDR3 protein, without DNA. This sample's clone table lists over 110,000 distinct CDR3 sequences. What was sequenced was blood. The source of these receptors is a human donor with ulcerative colitis or Crohn's disease, or a healthy co-twin of an affected twin (not recorded which).

The chain has TRBV5-1 and TRBJ2-7. The CDR3 has 13 amino acids. Per germline, CDR1 SGHRS and CDR2 YFSETQ. CDR3: CASSLAPYYEQYF.

The rearrangement joins TRBV12-3 or TRBV12-4 to TRBJ2-2. The CDR3 loop spans 17 amino acids. This chain's CDR3 is CASNTKPTESTTGELFF.

The chain recombines TRBV20-1 with TRBJ1-6. The CDR3 length is 16 residues. Germline lookup yields CDR1 DFQATT and CDR2 SNEGSKA (reference sequence). This CDR3 reads CSARDGRTRRESPLHF.

The V gene is TRBV28, the J gene TRBJ2-7; TCRdb picks TRBD1, but there is no DNA to check that call. The V gene's germline CDR1 is MDHEN and CDR2 SYDVKM. The CDR3 contains 15 residues. The CDR3 sequence: CASSLYPGTGNPSYF.

The rearrangement links TRBV4-3 to TRBJ1-2. The CDR3 spans 15 residues. The germline CDR1 and CDR2 sequences are LGHNA and YSLEER. The CDR3 is CASSQPSGLNYGYTF.

The V call is TRBV4-3, the J call TRBJ1-5; TCRdb calls TRBD1, which cannot be checked without DNA. CDR1 is LGHNA and CDR2 is YSLEER in the germline V gene. CDR3 length: 15 residues. The CDR3 sequence is CASSQRGGADQPQHF.

This sequence joins TRBV28 and TRBJ2-5; checking the TCRdb D call of TRBD1 is not possible without DNA. The CDR3 totals 16 residues. The V gene's germline CDR1 is MDHEN and CDR2 SYDVKM. The CDR3 protein is CASSFSSASGSETQYF.

V is TRBV29-1 and J is TRBJ2-3; there is no DNA to check the TCRdb D call of TRBD1. CDR1 SQVTM and CDR2 ANQGSEA come from the germline V gene. The CDR3 is 14 amino acids. The CDR3 protein is CSVIGTGATDTQYF.

The chain carries TRBV30 and TRBJ2-3; TCRdb indicates TRBD1, and absent DNA this call remains unverified. Germline CDR1 and CDR2: GTSNPN and SVGIG (reference sequence). CDR3 length: 14 residues. CDR3 amino acids: CAWRRGMRTDTQYF.

This sequence joins TRBV6-1 and TRBJ2-7; TCRdb outputs TRBD2, but without DNA this stays unchecked. The CDR3 consists of 15 residues. Looked up from germline, CDR1 is MNHNS and CDR2 is SASEGT. CDR3 protein: CASSHTSGAPYEQYF.

The chain combines TRBV7-9 with TRBJ1-2; TCRdb designates TRBD1, a call that cannot be tested without DNA. Germline V gives CDR1 SEHNR, CDR2 FQNEAQ (reference sequence). This CDR3 region has 15 residues. The CDR3 here is CASSDSTGANYGYTF.

This chain connects TRBV19 to TRBJ1-5; TCRdb proposes TRBD1, but this gene call is untestable without DNA. In germline, CDR1 is LNHDA, CDR2 SQIVND (reference sequence). The CDR3 consists of 14 residues. CDR3 residues: CASTFGRGNQPQHF.

The chain recombines TRBV7-7 with TRBJ2-5; TCRdb gives TRBD1 as the D gene, but with no DNA this cannot be confirmed. Germline V gene lookup returns CDR1 SSHAT and CDR2 FNYEAQ (reference sequence). The CDR3 is 13 amino acids. CDR3 residues: CASSLERGGTQYF.

This sequence joins TRBV5-4 and TRBJ2-7; lacking DNA, the TRBD1 call made by TCRdb goes unchecked. Germline CDR1 and CDR2: SGHNT and YYREEE (reference sequence). This CDR3 is 16 amino acids long. CDR3 in amino acids: CASSYDIGASLYEQYF.

This chain uses TRBV7-2 with TRBJ1-4. The germline V gene has CDR1 SGHTA and CDR2 FQGNSA. The CDR3 spans 16 residues. The CDR3 region is CASSLFLDSANEKLFF.

The chain combines TRBV5-1 with TRBJ2-4; TCRdb names TRBD1, which stays unverified in the absence of DNA. Germline V gives CDR1 SGHRS, CDR2 YFSETQ. This CDR3 region has 18 residues. CDR3 sequence: CARDGQGAQLGDQDIQYF.

The J gene is TRBJ2-1, the V gene TRBV5-1; the TCRdb call, TRBD1, lacks DNA for checking. The CDR3 sequence is 17 residues long. Germline V gene data show CDR1 as SGHRS and CDR2 as YFSETQ. The CDR3 sequence: CASSLGPRQGIIREQFF.

The chain has TRBV5-6 and TRBJ1-2. In germline, CDR1 is SGHDT, CDR2 YYEEEE. The CDR3 has 13 residues. CDR3: CASSSDVDYGYTF. The entire variable domain, with the rest obtained from reference TRBV5-6 and TRBJ1-2, is as follows: DAGVTQSPTHLIKTRGQQVTLRCSPKSGHDTVSWYQQALGQGPQFIFQYYEEEERQRGNFPDRFSGHQFPNYSSELNVNALLLGDSALYLCASSSDVDYGYTFGSGTRLTVV.

This chain uses TRBV20-1 with TRBJ1-2; no DNA is available, so the TRBD1 call from TCRdb remains unchecked. Per germline, CDR1 DFQATT and CDR2 SNEGSKA (reference sequence). The CDR3 consists of 13 residues. The CDR3 loop reads CSARRQTAYGYTF.

The chain couples TRBV6-4 to TRBJ2-3. The CDR3 runs 16 residues. In germline, CDR1 is MRHNA, CDR2 SNTAGT. The CDR3 spells CASSDSWVASTDTQYF.

This rearrangement joins TRBV4-2 to TRBJ2-1; TCRdb picks TRBD1, but there is no DNA to check that call. This CDR3 has 16 amino acids. CDR1 and CDR2 from the germline V gene are LGHNA and YNFKEQ. CDR3 region: CASSQLGQGAYNEQFF.

The gene calls are TRBV5-4 and TRBJ2-3; TCRdb names TRBD1, which stays unverified in the absence of DNA. In germline, CDR1 is SGHNT, CDR2 YYREEE (reference sequence). CDR3 length: 14 amino acids. CDR3 in amino acids: CASSLGGAEDTQYF.

The rearrangement joins TRBV7-2 to TRBJ2-5; TCRdb's assignment of TRBD2 cannot be checked, as there is no DNA. Germline V lookup: CDR1 SGHTA, CDR2 FQGNSA. The CDR3 runs 13 residues. The CDR3 region is CASSPGLWETQYF.

This rearrangement joins TRBV20-1 to TRBJ1-6. CDR3 length: 16 residues. The germline V gene encodes CDR1 DFQATT and CDR2 SNEGSKA (reference sequence). This CDR3 is CSARDLGYWQDSPLHF.